The clone carrying this T cell receptor (beta chain) appeared a single time. While infection was still active, Seattle patients were enrolled and then followed longitudinally. The sample belongs to a study of blood T cell repertoires in COVID-19. At the level of the study: Samples taken during acute and convalescent COVID-19 were collected in the United States, Italy and Spain. In each case, the material was cDNA or gDNA derived from T cells, B-cell-depleted T cells, or PBMCs.

How the authors handled the data: Estimates of nucleated cell counts were drawn from the amplification of reference gene primers. Clones were sequenced by immunoSEQ multiplex PCR, and TCRdb holds only the in-frame ones, with some missing. D and trimming were read from the DNA, whereas the V and J calls and clone size are those reported in that table. The profile shows 200,000 to 250,000 clones, about nine tenths of them singletons. The germline CDR1 and CDR2 sequences are SNHLY and FYNNEI. This CDR3 is built from 15 residues. Trimming took 6 bases from V and 5 from J; bases not matched to a gene: 11.

Sequencing was carried out using peripheral blood. The rearrangement uses TRBV2 and TRBJ1-2, with 8 bases that match TRBD1. The origin of this receptor is a man between 25 and 39 years old with COVID-19, enrolled during active disease. As DNA, the CDR3 is TGTGCCAGCAGCGTAAAAGGGACAGGAAGTTATGGCTACACCTTC. This encodes CASSVKGTGSYGYTF.